This T cell receptor beta chain was identified in a study of tumor-infiltrating lymphocytes in primary liver carcinoma. The wider study: Maximum tumor diameters ranged from about 4.2 to 11 cm, stage T1-T3 N0M0. Study-level results: Top-250-clone fractions were significantly higher in tumors than in blood (p = 0.039).

Production of TCR beta cDNA used 400 to 650 ng total RNA together with a constant-region primer. Three nested multiplex PCR rounds, a slightly modified ARM-PCR, produced the libraries for TCR beta. The first two PCR rounds used TRBV1-TRBV30 forward primers with a C-beta reverse primer, nine to ten cycles each. TCRdb analysed the multiplex PCR reads with MiXCR anew, one entry per CDR3 protein. The sample holds tens of thousands of distinct CDR3 sequences, around 77% seen once. With 7 bases clipped from V and 9 bases from J, the junction kept 13 bases outside the gene matches. The CDR3 loop spans 14 amino acids. Germline V gene sequence: CDR1 MDHEN, CDR2 SYDVKM. Co-extraction of both nucleic acids (RNA and DNA) used about 20-33 mg of unsorted bulk tissue. Treatment of the patients' primary liver carcinoma consisted of surgical resection. Patients carried chronic HBV infection without prior treatment.

Notes on this clonotype: Antigen specificity is unknown.

The sequencing input was liver tumor tissue from sampling region 5. Subset meaning: tumor region T5, tumor centre. The receptor comes from a middle-aged man with primary liver carcinoma and hepatitis B virus infection. The J gene is TRBJ2-5, the V gene TRBV28, with 8 bases lining up with TRBD1. The CDR3 region has the DNA TGTGCCAGCACGCCGGACAGGGTGGTAGGGGCCCAGTACTTC. Protein: CASTPDRVVGAQYF.